This T cell receptor beta chain derives from a study of a mutant IDH1 vaccine in newly diagnosed glioma. Study at large: Patients were pretreated with radiotherapy, temozolomide, or both, mostly both.

Germline CDR1 and CDR2: SGHRS and YFSETQ. The length of the CDR3 is 15 residues. V lost 1 base and J 4 bases, leaving 13 bases between the germline ends. Points on this clone: Its target is not known.

Using immunoSEQ multiplex PCR, the repertoire was profiled, and TCRdb retains in-frame clones only, with some absent. The repertoire holds around 50,000 clones, with 65% as singletons. Sample time point: week 47, end of study. Vaccinated patients received 300 ug of mutant IDH1 20-mer peptide per dose, with topical imiquimod. Astrocytomas found in donors were new, WHO grade 3 or 4, IDH1-mutant and ATRX-lost. The receptor was isolated from a man aged 40-49 years with glioma. Some clones in this sample may be carry-over from other donors' samples. The chain has TRBV5-1 and TRBJ2-3; D possibly corresponds to TRBD1 (5 bases). The source material was peripheral blood mononuclear cells (PBMCs), sampled from a glioma patient whose treatment included an IDH1 peptide vaccine. In DNA, the CDR3 is TGCGCCAGCAGCTTGTCAGGGATTGGGCCAGATACGCAGTATTTT. Protein sequence: CASSLSGIGPDTQYF.